This TCR beta chain was profiled in a study of blood T cells in healthy people across ages. A J-beta primer mix and a sample-barcoded 5' primer were used in a second PCR of about 7 to 12 cycles. Each cDNA molecule received a tag from a template-switch adaptor that had 12 random nucleotides. TCRdb ran MiXCR on the 5' RACE reads and lists one entry per CDR3 protein. The sample contains 500,000 to 550,000 distinct CDR3 sequences, 24% of which appear only once. The V gene's germline CDR1 is LGHNA and CDR2 YNFKEQ. Trimming pared 7 bases from V and 5 bases from J, leaving 18 bases between. This CDR3 is built from 15 residues. The data were also submitted as part of a second study, on T cells of mothers and their children.

The J gene is TRBJ1-5, the V gene TRBV4-2; no clear D gene. This TCR was sampled from a boy aged 10-17 years in good health. Material for sequencing was blood. The chain's CDR3 is CASKRELTYDQPQHF. The CDR3 DNA follows: TGTGCCAGCAAAAGGGAGCTTACTTACGATCAGCCCCAGCATTTT.